Presented here are 13 T cell receptor beta chains from one specimen sequenced in a study of cytomegalovirus exposure and HLA in healthy donors. A multiplex PCR was run with 60 Vbeta primers and 13 Jbeta primers. The data were produced by immunoSEQ multiplex PCR, yet TCRdb's version contains in-frame clones alone and is incomplete. The profile shows over 100,000 clones, around three quarters of them singletons. Material: PBMCs. These receptors all stem from a woman in her forties or fifties in good health and CMV-seropositive.

This clone was detected a few times. The chain uses TRBV5-4 and TRBJ2-5; TRBD2 matches at 7 bases. The junction had 7 bases not matched to a gene; V was cut back by 4 bases and J by 4 bases. The CDR3 is 14 residues long. Germline CDR1 reads SGHNT; CDR2 reads YYREEE (reference sequence). The CDR3 protein is CASSGGGHGETQYF. CDR3 sequence (DNA): TGTGCCAGCAGCGGGGGAGGGCACGGAGAGACCCAGTACTTC.

This chain connects TRBV15 to TRBJ2-7; no clear D gene. V lost 1 base and J lost 2, with 6 bases in between. CDR3 length equals 13 residues. Germline CDR1 reads LNHNV; CDR2 reads YYDKDF (reference sequence). Here the CDR3 reads CATSRGLTYEQYF. DNA for the CDR3: TGTGCCACCAGCAGAGGGCTGACCTACGAGCAGTACTTC.

The chain employs TRBV18 and TRBJ2-7; no reliable D call. This CDR3 is 15 amino acids long. Trimming removed 0 bases from V and 6 bases from J, with 15 bases in between. CDR1 is KGHSH and CDR2 is LQKENI in the germline V gene. CDR3 sequence: CASSPPEISIREQYF. The CDR3 region has the DNA TGTGCCAGCTCACCACCTGAAATTAGTATTCGCGAGCAGTACTTC.

J is TRBJ2-6 and V is TRBV10-3; no clear D. Trimming shortened V by 3 bases and J by 0 bases, and 3 bases separated the two germline ends. The germline CDR1 and CDR2 sequences are ENHRY and SYGVKD. The CDR3 is 14 residues long. The CDR3, as DNA: TGTGCCATCAGTGATAGCTCTGGGGCCAACGTCCTGACTTTC. Its protein is CAISDSSGANVLTF.

The chain joins TRBV9 to TRBJ2-5, with a weak D call TRBD2 (5 bases). Per germline, CDR1 SGDLS and CDR2 YYNGEE. Trimming removed 0 bases at V and 9 bases at J, with 12 bases between. The CDR3 is made up of 13 amino acids. The CDR3 loop is CASSVDSGRSQYF. As DNA, the CDR3 is TGTGCCAGCAGCGTAGACAGCGGTAGGTCCCAGTACTTC.

The chain recombines TRBV11-3 with TRBJ2-3, with 7 positions matching TRBD2. V dropped 3 bases and J dropped 4; count of bases not matched to a gene: 7. Germline V lookup: CDR1 SGHNT, CDR2 YENEEA. This CDR3 contains 15 residues. The CDR3 protein is CASSFSMGGSDTQYF. CDR3 nucleotides: TGTGCCAGCAGCTTCAGCATGGGAGGGTCAGATACGCAGTATTTT.

The genes are TRBV29-1 and TRBJ1-3; 8 bases are shared with TRBD1. Germline CDR1 and CDR2: SQVTM and ANQGSEA. The CDR3 consists of 15 residues. The V and J ends lost 1 base and 3 bases, in that order; junction bases with no gene match: 5. CDR3 sequence: CSVEARTGFGNTIYF. In DNA form, the CDR3 reads TGCAGCGTTGAAGCCCGGACAGGGTTTGGAAACACCATATATTTT.

J is TRBJ1-2 and V is TRBV4-2; 7 positions match TRBD1. Germline V gives CDR1 LGHNA, CDR2 YNFKEQ. V trimming: 0 bases; J trimming: 5 bases; junction bases outside the gene matches: 15. The CDR3 sequence is 18 residues long. DNA for the CDR3: TGTGCCAGCAGCCAAGAAGGGACAGCTTTTACGGCAAATTATGGCTACACCTTC. Translated: CASSQEGTAFTANYGYTF.

The V gene is TRBV18, the J gene TRBJ1-1, with D possibly TRBD1 on 5 matching bases. The germline V and J ends were trimmed by 6 bases and 1 base, with 18 bases remaining between them. The V gene's germline CDR1 is KGHSH and CDR2 LQKENI. The length of the CDR3 is 16 residues. CDR3 protein: CASSSGIGGWNTEAFF. The CDR3 coding sequence is TGTGCCAGCTCGTCCGGAATCGGGGGGTGGAACACTGAAGCTTTCTTT.

The chain couples TRBV6-5 to TRBJ1-3; 7 nucleotides align to TRBD1. Germline trimming cut 6 bases from V and 2 bases from J; bases unmatched to any gene: 4. This CDR3 region has 14 residues. CDR1 and CDR2 from the germline V gene are MNHEY and SVGAGI. The CDR3 DNA is TGTGCCAGCAGCCACAGGGGAACTGGAAACACCATATATTTT. This codes for CASSHRGTGNTIYF.

The chain carries TRBV7-3 and TRBJ2-2; 10 bases are shared with TRBD1. The CDR3 has 15 amino acids. The germline V gene encodes CDR1 SGHTA and CDR2 FQGTGA. The ends lost 7 bases at V and 4 bases at J; junction bases unmatched: 6. CDR3 in amino acids: CASTLGTGVTGELFF. Written as DNA, the CDR3 is TGTGCCAGCACCCTCGGGACAGGGGTCACCGGGGAGCTGTTTTTT.

This sequence joins TRBV4-2 and TRBJ2-7; TRBD2 matches 12 bases. Per germline, CDR1 LGHNA and CDR2 YNFKEQ. The CDR3 covers 16 residues. V gave up 0 bases and J gave up 4 bases; unmatched junction bases: 4. The CDR3 loop reads CASSQDATSGGYEQYF. The CDR3 region has the DNA TGTGCCAGCAGCCAAGATGCAACTAGCGGGGGGTACGAGCAGTACTTC.

J is TRBJ2-7 and V is TRBV5-1, with 7 bases lining up with TRBD1. This CDR3 region has 14 residues. Germline CDR1 and CDR2: SGHRS and YFSETQ. J was trimmed by 4 bases and V by 1 base; bases with no gene match: 5. The CDR3, as DNA: TGCGCCAGCAGCTTGCAGGGGACAGTATACGAGCAGTACTTC. Its protein is CASSLQGTVYEQYF.